Listed here are 29 T cell receptor beta chains from one sample, sequenced in a study of CD8 T cells in Susac syndrome. RNA totalling about 0.45 to 1 ug underwent reverse transcription with random hexamers. TCRdb processed the immunoSEQ multiplex PCR reads anew with MiXCR; each CDR3 protein has one entry. The data contain over 95,000 distinct CDR3 sequences, 92% of them singletons. The sample comprised CD8+ T cells from PBMCs. The receptors here all came from a human donor in good health.

This clonotype was detected once. The genes are TRBV2 and TRBJ2-7; D gene uncertain. Germline lookup yields CDR1 SNHLY and CDR2 FYNNEI. The CDR3 is 11 residues long. The V end was cut by 4 bases, the J end by 3 bases, with 4 bases between. CDR3 loop: CASSVNYEQYF. CDR3 nucleotide sequence: TGTGCCAGCAGTGTCAACTACGAGCAGTACTTC.

The chain is built from TRBV5-6 and TRBJ2-4; D ambiguous. V was clipped by 0 bases and J by 4 bases, with 11 bases between them. CDR3 length equals 15 residues. CDR1 SGHDT and CDR2 YYEEEE come from the germline V gene. CDR3 amino acids: CASSLAEPLKNIQYF. CDR3 coding DNA: TGTGCCAGCAGCTTGGCGGAGCCGCTGAAAAACATTCAGTACTTC.

This chain uses TRBV28 with TRBJ2-3; D unresolved. CDR3 length: 15 residues. Germline CDR1 MDHEN, CDR2 SYDVKM. V lost 5 bases to trimming and J lost 0 bases, with 12 bases between them. The DNA of the CDR3 is TGTGCCAGCAGTCCCTTTCTAACTAGCACAGATACGCAGTATTTT. This sequence encodes CASSPFLTSTDTQYF.

The chain couples TRBV29-1 to TRBJ1-2, with 7 bases fitting TRBD1. The CDR3 runs 19 residues. Germline CDR1 reads SQVTM; CDR2 reads ANQGSEA. The ends lost 4 bases at V and 8 bases at J; junction bases unmatched: 28. The CDR3 sequence is CSVADEFYQQGMRIEGYTF. Here the CDR3 DNA reads TGCAGCGTTGCCGACGAATTCTACCAACAGGGGATGAGGATTGAGGGCTACACCTTC.

The chain joins TRBV25-1 to TRBJ1-5; the D is unclear. CDR1 is MGHDK, CDR2 SYGVNS, per germline. V was cut by 2 bases and J by 3 bases, with 8 bases left in between. The CDR3 loop spans 14 amino acids. CDR3 sequence: CASSEQGNNQPQHF. In DNA form, the CDR3 reads TGTGCCAGCAGTGAACAAGGCAACAATCAGCCCCAGCATTTT.

This chain links TRBV7-3 with TRBJ2-1; D tentatively fits TRBD1 or TRBD2 (6 bases each). Germline V gene sequence: CDR1 SGHTA, CDR2 FQGTGA. Between the trimmed V and J ends, which lost 2 bases and 2 bases, there was a span of 22 bases. There are 19 residues in the CDR3. The CDR3 loop reads CASSLRDTPSTGAYNEQFF. In nucleotides, the CDR3 is TGTGCCAGCAGCTTACGGGACACCCCCTCGACGGGGGCCTACAATGAGCAGTTCTTC.

This chain joins TRBV30 and TRBJ2-1; 9 positions agree with TRBD1. V was pared by 0 bases and J by 6 bases, with 3 bases of the junction left unmatched. Germline V gene sequence: CDR1 GTSNPN, CDR2 SVGIG (reference sequence). This CDR3 has 14 amino acids. CDR3 in amino acids: CAWSVDRGANEQFF. The CDR3 DNA is TGTGCCTGGAGTGTCGACAGGGGGGCCAATGAGCAGTTCTTC. The full variable domain, in which reference TRBV30 and TRBJ2-1 provide the parts outside the CDR3, is SQTIHQWPATLVQPVGSPLSLECTVEGTSNPNLYWYRQAAGRGLQLLFYSVGIGQISSEVPQNLSASRPQDRQFILSSKKLLLSDSGFYLCAWSVDRGANEQFFGPGTRLTVL.

This sequence joins TRBV5-1 and TRBJ2-7; 7 bases line up with TRBD2. Germline CDR1 reads SGHRS; CDR2 reads YFSETQ. J was trimmed by 2 bases and V by 0 bases; bases with no gene match: 5. The CDR3 loop spans 15 amino acids. The CDR3 protein is CASSLVGRETYEQYF. The DNA for the CDR3 is TGCGCCAGCAGCTTGGTTGGGCGGGAGACCTACGAGCAGTACTTC.

The chain carries TRBV6-6 and TRBJ2-7; perhaps TRBD1 as D (6 bases). V was shortened by 6 bases and J by 2 bases, with 14 bases between the two germline ends. The CDR3 is made up of 14 amino acids. CDR1 is MNHNY and CDR2 is SVGAGI in the germline V gene (reference sequence). The CDR3 nucleotides read TGTGCCAGCAGCTCCGGGACACCTACCTACGAGCAGTACTTC. Translated, it gives CASSSGTPTYEQYF.

The genes are TRBV2 and TRBJ2-7, with 8 bases lining up with TRBD1. The V gene's germline CDR1 is SNHLY and CDR2 FYNNEI. The CDR3 consists of 15 residues. Trimming at V came to 6 bases and at J to 0 bases, leaving 7 bases not matched to a gene. The CDR3 reads CASRLGQVRSYEQYF. As DNA, the CDR3 is TGTGCCAGCAGATTGGGACAGGTCCGCTCCTACGAGCAGTACTTC.

The chain recombines TRBV5-4 with TRBJ2-7; 9 bases map to TRBD2. Germline lookup yields CDR1 SGHNT and CDR2 YYREEE (reference sequence). J lost 3 bases, V lost 4 bases, and 8 bases had no gene match. This CDR3 is 15 amino acids long. The DNA of the CDR3 is TGTGCCAGCAGCCCCCCGGCGGGAGGGGTCTACGAGCAGTACTTC. This gives the protein CASSPPAGGVYEQYF.

DNA for the CDR3: TGTGCCAGCAGCTTAGCCGGTTCGACGAACACCGGGGAGCTGTTTTTT. It specifies CASSLAGSTNTGELFF. The genes are TRBV7-9 and TRBJ2-2; D is unclear. CDR1 and CDR2 from the germline V gene are SEHNR and FQNEAQ (reference sequence). V was cut by 0 bases and J by 0 bases, with 8 bases left in between. This CDR3 is 16 amino acids long. The whole variable domain, filled in from reference TRBV7-9 and TRBJ2-2, reads DTGVSQNPRHKITKRGQNVTFRCDPISEHNRLYWYRQTLGQGPEFLTYFQNEAQLEKSRLLSDRFSAERPKGSFSTLEIQRTEQGDSAMYLCASSLAGSTNTGELFFGEGSRLTVL.

The CDR3 protein is CATSDRTGAAYNEQFF. CDR3 in DNA: TGTGCCACCAGTGACCGAACAGGGGCTGCCTACAATGAGCAGTTCTTC. The chain employs TRBV24-1 and TRBJ2-1; TRBD1 matches 7 bases. Germline loops: CDR1 KGHDR, CDR2 SFDVKD. After removal of 4 bases from V and 2 bases from J, the junction contained 7 bases not matched to a gene. The length of the CDR3 is 16 residues.

The chain joins TRBV6-6 to TRBJ2-7; 9 nucleotides match TRBD2. The CDR3 is 14 residues long. With 5 bases clipped from V and 5 bases from J, the junction kept 7 bases outside the gene matches. The germline gives CDR1 MNHNY, CDR2 SVGAGI (reference sequence). DNA for the CDR3: TGTGCCAGCAGTAGTCTGGGACTAGCCAACGAGCAGTACTTC. Protein: CASSSLGLANEQYF.

This clonotype was picked up a small number of times. The genes are TRBV29-1 and TRBJ2-7, with 13 nucleotides matching TRBD2. The CDR3 sequence is 13 residues long. The trim removed 7 bases at V and 6 bases at J, leaving 6 bases unmatched. The germline V gene has CDR1 SQVTM and CDR2 ANQGSEA. This CDR3 reads CSGGTSGTSEQYF. For the CDR3, the DNA is TGCAGCGGGGGGACTAGCGGGACCTCCGAGCAGTACTTC.

The chain is built from TRBV6-5 and TRBJ1-4, with a weak D call TRBD1 (6 bases). The length of the CDR3 is 14 residues. CDR1 MNHEY and CDR2 SVGAGI come from the germline V gene. Trimming shortened V by 6 bases and J by 3 bases, and 11 bases separated the two germline ends. The chain's CDR3 is CASRTGTPNEKLFF. In DNA, the CDR3 is TGTGCCAGCAGGACCGGGACACCTAATGAAAAACTGTTTTTT.

This clonotype was detected only once. The chain combines TRBV14 with TRBJ1-2, with 7 bases aligning to TRBD1. CDR1 and CDR2 (germline): SGHDN, FVKESK. V lost 5 bases and J lost 4; bases outside the gene matches: 10. The CDR3 totals 15 residues. CDR3 DNA sequence: TGTGCCAGCAGCTCCCGAAGGGGGCCTATCTATGGCTACACCTTC. This codes for CASSSRRGPIYGYTF.

This rearrangement joins TRBV7-3 to TRBJ2-3; 11 positions match TRBD2. Germline V gene lookup returns CDR1 SGHTA and CDR2 FQGTGA. With V trimmed by 5 bases and J by 2 bases, 9 bases remained unmatched. This CDR3 is 17 amino acids long. CDR3 in amino acids: CASSGPIAGGNTDTQYF. The DNA for the CDR3 is TGTGCCAGCAGCGGTCCCATAGCGGGGGGGAACACAGATACGCAGTATTTT.

This chain links TRBV20-1 with TRBJ2-3; tentative D call: TRBD2 (6 bases). The CDR3 has 15 residues. Between the trimmed V and J ends, which lost 1 base and 0 bases, there was a span of 11 bases. Germline V gene sequence: CDR1 DFQATT, CDR2 SNEGSKA (reference sequence). This CDR3 is CSARVPGESTDTQYF. The CDR3, as DNA: TGCAGTGCTAGAGTTCCGGGGGAAAGCACAGATACGCAGTATTTT.

The chain carries TRBV11-2 and TRBJ2-4; the D gene is possibly TRBD1 (6 bases). The CDR3 is 15 amino acids. V lost 3 bases and J lost 5, with 14 bases in between. From germline, CDR1 is SGHAT and CDR2 FQNNGV. CDR3 coding DNA: TGTGCCAGCAGCTTCCCGACAGGCCGAGAAAACATTCAGTACTTC. Its protein product is CASSFPTGRENIQYF. Drawing the rest from reference TRBV11-2 and TRBJ2-4, the complete variable domain is EAGVAQSPRYKIIEKRQSVAFWCNPISGHATLYWYQQILGQGPKLLIQFQNNGVVDDSQLPKDRFSAERLKGVDSTLKIQPAKLEDSAVYLCASSFPTGRENIQYFGAGTRLSVL.

This clonotype was seen a single time. V and J are TRBV7-2 and TRBJ1-6; no firm D call. V lost 0 bases and J 0 bases, leaving 6 bases between the germline ends. From germline, CDR1 is SGHTA and CDR2 FQGNSA. The CDR3 has 16 residues. In nucleotides, the CDR3 is TGTGCCAGCAGCTTAGCATGGGCCTCCTATAATTCACCCCTCCACTTT. Residues: CASSLAWASYNSPLHF.

This sequence joins TRBV19 and TRBJ2-7, with D perhaps TRBD1 (5 bases). Per germline, CDR1 LNHDA and CDR2 SQIVND (reference sequence). CDR3 length equals 13 residues. With 4 bases removed from V and 2 bases from J, the gap between germline ends came to 9 bases. CDR3 in amino acids: CASSTGSAYEQYF. DNA of the CDR3: TGTGCCAGTAGTACAGGGTCAGCCTACGAGCAGTACTTC. Drawing the rest from reference TRBV19 and TRBJ2-7, the complete variable domain is DGGITQSPKYLFRKEGQNVTLSCEQNLNHDAMYWYRQDPGQGLRLIYYSQIVNDFQKGDIAEGYSVSREKKESFPLTVTSAQKNPTAFYLCASSTGSAYEQYFGPGTRLTVT.

This clonotype was recorded once. This chain joins TRBV5-1 and TRBJ2-7; 7 bases match TRBD2. CDR3 size: 19 residues. The V gene's germline CDR1 is SGHRS and CDR2 YFSETQ. The V gene end was trimmed by 0 bases and the J gene end by 0 bases; junction bases not matched to a gene: 15. In DNA, the CDR3 is TGCGCCAGCAGCTTGGTGGCGAGAAGCGGGGACTGGAGCTCCTACGAGCAGTACTTC. Protein sequence: CASSLVARSGDWSSYEQYF.

In its sample, this clonotype was seen once. The chain links TRBV29-1 to TRBJ2-2, with no clear D. The CDR3 spans 15 residues. In germline, CDR1 is SQVTM, CDR2 ANQGSEA. Deletions cut 6 bases from V and 5 bases from J, with 19 bases between. CDR3 coding DNA: TGCAGCGTGGATCCTGATGGGGTGGGGACCGGGGAGCTGTTTTTT. Encoded protein: CSVDPDGVGTGELFF.

This clonotype was observed a single time. The chain couples TRBV5-1 to TRBJ2-1, with 11 bases fitting TRBD2. Germline V gene sequence: CDR1 SGHRS, CDR2 YFSETQ. The CDR3 contains 15 residues. The junction had 6 bases not matched to a gene; V was cut back by 5 bases and J by 5 bases. CDR3 amino acids: CASRSIAGGNNEQFF. CDR3 nucleotides: TGCGCCAGCAGATCGATAGCGGGAGGGAACAATGAGCAGTTCTTC.

This chain connects TRBV7-2 to TRBJ2-5; 10 bases fit TRBD1. V dropped 8 bases and J dropped 6; count of bases not matched to a gene: 9. CDR3 size: 14 residues. The germline gives CDR1 SGHTA, CDR2 FQGNSA. CDR3 amino acids: CASSWDRGGKTQYF. CDR3 in DNA: TGTGCCAGCTCGTGGGACAGGGGAGGGAAGACCCAGTACTTC.

The chain joins TRBV27 to TRBJ1-1; D is possibly TRBD1 (6 bases). The V end was cut by 6 bases, the J end by 1 base, with 15 bases between. The CDR3 totals 15 residues. CDR1 and CDR2 from the germline V gene are MNHEY and SMNVEV (reference sequence). CDR3 DNA sequence: TGTGCCAGCAGGCAGGGAGGGACACCGAACACTGAAGCTTTCTTT. Encoded protein: CASRQGGTPNTEAFF.

The chain employs TRBV5-1 and TRBJ2-7; 9 positions agree with TRBD1. Losses at the gene ends were 2 bases for V and 5 bases for J; bases not matched to a gene: 5. This CDR3 has 14 amino acids. CDR1 and CDR2 from the germline V gene are SGHRS and YFSETQ. The CDR3 reads CASSLRTGENEQYF. The CDR3, as DNA: TGCGCCAGCAGCTTACGGACAGGGGAAAACGAGCAGTACTTC. The whole variable domain, remainder taken from reference TRBV5-1 and TRBJ2-7, is KAGVTQTPRYLIKTRGQQVTLSCSPISGHRSVSWYQQTPGQGLQFLFEYFSETQRNKGNFPGRFSGRQFSNSRSEMNVSTLELGDSALYLCASSLRTGENEQYFGPGTRLTVT.

The chain combines TRBV20-1 with TRBJ1-1; 7 nucleotides line up with TRBD1. V was pared by 2 bases and J by 1 base, with 1 base of the junction left unmatched. The CDR3 has 13 residues. Germline V CDR1 and CDR2: DFQATT, SNEGSKA (reference sequence). This chain's CDR3 is CSARQGGNTEAFF. CDR3 sequence (DNA): TGCAGTGCTAGACAGGGGGGGAACACTGAAGCTTTCTTT.